Following are 21 T cell receptor beta chains from one sample sequenced in a study of identical twins. TCRdb reprocessed the 5' RACE reads via MiXCR and lists one record per CDR3 protein. The sample yields 400,000 to 500,000 distinct CDR3 sequences, roughly 18% seen once. The sequenced sample was naive T cells sorted from blood. These receptors all come from a man aged 45 to 65 in good health.

This chain joins TRBV6-5 and TRBJ2-1; TRBD2 matches at 14 bases. The length of the CDR3 is 15 residues. Germline V CDR1 and CDR2: MNHEY, SVGAGI. J was trimmed by 6 bases and V by 2 bases; bases with no gene match: 0. CDR3 sequence reads: CASSYGTSGGNEQFF. CDR3 in DNA: TGTGCCAGCAGTTACGGGACTAGCGGGGGCAATGAGCAGTTCTTC.

The chain joins TRBV6-2 or TRBV6-3 to TRBJ2-5, with D unresolved. Germline CDR1 is MNHEY and CDR2 is SVGEGT. This CDR3 contains 13 residues. Trimming shortened V by 6 bases and J by 5 bases, and 13 bases separated the two germline ends. The DNA of the CDR3 is TGTGCCAGCAGCGGATCCCCCTGGGAGACCCAGTACTTC. This encodes CASSGSPWETQYF.

The chain carries TRBV29-1 and TRBJ1-5; D possibly corresponds to TRBD1 (5 bases). Germline CDR1 is SQVTM and CDR2 is ANQGSEA. The CDR3 covers 12 residues. V dropped 4 bases and J dropped 7 bases, with 11 bases sitting between them. CDR3 DNA: TGCAGCGTTGGGTTTCGGGACCAGCCCCAGCATTTT. This encodes CSVGFRDQPQHF.

To note about this clonotype: A read error is possible here, since a much larger clone lies one base away. The V gene is TRBV6-1, the J gene TRBJ2-7; 10 nucleotides line up with TRBD2. This CDR3 comprises 15 residues. Germline V gene sequence: CDR1 MNHNS, CDR2 SASEGT. CDR3: CVSRKERGGLYEQYF. In nucleotides, the CDR3 is TGTGTCAGCAGGAAGGAGCGGGGGGGCCTCTACGAGCAGTACTTC.

The gene calls are TRBV20-1 and TRBJ1-2; D perhaps matches TRBD1 (5 bases). CDR3 length: 13 residues. Germline lookup yields CDR1 DFQATT and CDR2 SNEGSKA (reference sequence). V dropped 6 bases and J dropped 6 bases, with 17 bases sitting between them. The CDR3 protein is CSARGRPGHGYTF. The DNA for the CDR3 is TGCAGTGCCCGGGGACGGCCGGGTCATGGCTACACCTTC.

The rearrangement joins TRBV20-1 to TRBJ2-7, with D unclear. CDR1 is DFQATT and CDR2 is SNEGSKA in the germline V gene (reference sequence). Trimming cost V 6 bases and J 0 bases, with 12 bases left between them. There are 13 residues in the CDR3. The chain's CDR3 is CSAPDIRSYEQYF. The CDR3 DNA sequence: TGCAGTGCCCCTGACATCCGCTCCTACGAGCAGTACTTC.

This sequence joins TRBV12-3 or TRBV12-4 and TRBJ2-6; no clear D. Between the trimmed V and J ends, which lost 3 bases and 4 bases, there was a span of 10 bases. The CDR3 is 15 amino acids. CDR3 in amino acids: CASSFLPTGANVLTF. CDR3 DNA: TGTGCCAGCAGTTTTCTCCCAACGGGGGCCAACGTCCTGACTTTC.

This clonotype has a count of ten or more. The chain carries TRBV20-1 and TRBJ2-1; 12 bases match TRBD1. There are 17 residues in the CDR3. Germline CDR1 reads DFQATT; CDR2 reads SNEGSKA (reference sequence). The V segment lost 6 bases and the J segment 6 bases; nucleotides outside the gene matches: 15. CDR3 sequence reads: CSAGGQGASGRGNEQFF. The CDR3 nucleotides read TGCAGTGCCGGGGGACAGGGGGCTAGCGGGAGAGGCAATGAGCAGTTCTTC.

This clonotype was detected ten times or more. The J gene is TRBJ2-1, the V gene TRBV7-8; TRBD2 agrees at 8 bases. CDR3 length: 15 residues. Germline V gene data show CDR1 as SGHVS and CDR2 as FQNEAQ. V dropped 0 bases and J dropped 7; count of bases not matched to a gene: 5. CDR3 region: CASSLAGTSWNEQFF. The CDR3 bases are TGTGCCAGCAGCTTAGCCGGGACTAGTTGGAATGAGCAGTTCTTC.

The V call is TRBV24-1, the J call TRBJ2-7, with TRBD1 identical over 8 bases. Germline V gene data show CDR1 as KGHDR and CDR2 as SFDVKD. The junction had 2 bases not matched to a gene; V was cut back by 2 bases and J by 6 bases. CDR3 length equals 13 residues. CDR3: CATSDWTGSEQYF. CDR3 in DNA: TGTGCCACCAGTGATTGGACAGGGTCCGAGCAGTACTTC.

The chain carries TRBV5-1 and TRBJ2-2, with D maybe TRBD2 (6 bases). The germline V and J ends were trimmed by 4 bases and 0 bases, with 13 bases remaining between them. The CDR3 spans 16 residues. Looked up from germline, CDR1 is SGHRS and CDR2 is YFSETQ. Written as DNA, the CDR3 is TGCGCCAGCAGCCTCCGGACTATATCGAACACCGGGGAGCTGTTTTTT. It yields the protein CASSLRTISNTGELFF. Looking up the rest from reference TRBV5-1 and TRBJ2-2 gives the full variable domain: KAGVTQTPRYLIKTRGQQVTLSCSPISGHRSVSWYQQTPGQGLQFLFEYFSETQRNKGNFPGRFSGRQFSNSRSEMNVSTLELGDSALYLCASSLRTISNTGELFFGEGSRLTVL.

Only a few counts were recorded for this clonotype. V gene TRBV7-9 combines with J gene TRBJ2-7; the match to TRBD1 covers 7 bases. CDR1 and CDR2 from the germline V gene are SEHNR and FQNEAQ (reference sequence). The CDR3 consists of 15 residues. With 1 base clipped from V and 2 bases from J, the junction kept 5 bases outside the gene matches. The CDR3 DNA reads TGTGCCAGCAGCTTAGGGGTACAGGGGACCTACGAGCAGTACTTC. Encoded protein: CASSLGVQGTYEQYF.

This clonotype was found many times. The V gene is TRBV3-1, the J gene TRBJ2-2; D call uncertain. CDR3 length equals 16 residues. CDR1 and CDR2 (germline): LGHDT, YNNKEL (reference sequence). Trimming removed 2 bases from V and 1 base from J, with 11 bases in between. DNA of the CDR3: TGTGCCAGCAGCCAACGACCGGGCCAGAACACCGGGGAGCTGTTTTTT. Translation gives CASSQRPGQNTGELFF.

The V and J genes are TRBV6-5 and TRBJ2-4; D remains ambiguous. The CDR3 runs 14 residues. Trimming removed 2 bases from V and 2 bases from J, with 7 bases in between. Germline CDR1 and CDR2: MNHEY and SVGAGI. The CDR3 DNA follows: TGTGCCAGCAGTTACAAGGGTACCAAAAACATTCAGTACTTC. Amino acid sequence: CASSYKGTKNIQYF.

Ten or more counts support this clonotype. V usage is TRBV20-1 and J usage is TRBJ2-1, with 10 bases identical to TRBD2. The CDR3 is 14 residues long. Germline V gene data show CDR1 as DFQATT and CDR2 as SNEGSKA (reference sequence). Unmatched junction bases numbered 2, after V lost 4 bases and J lost 2 bases. This CDR3 reads CSATSGGAYNEQFF. CDR3 coding DNA: TGCAGTGCTACGAGCGGGGGGGCCTACAATGAGCAGTTCTTC.

The CDR3 DNA is TGTGCCAGCAGCCCTTACGGGGGGGCAACTAATGAAAAACTGTTTTTT. The encoded protein is CASSPYGGATNEKLFF. The chain links TRBV7-2 to TRBJ1-4; a weak D match, TRBD1 (5 bases). This CDR3 has 16 residues. CDR1 is SGHTA, CDR2 FQGNSA, per germline. V was shortened by 5 bases and J by 0 bases, with 13 bases between the two germline ends.

The rearrangement joins TRBV29-1 to TRBJ2-5, with 10 bases that match TRBD2. The CDR3 length is 15 residues. Germline trimming cut 1 base from V and 7 bases from J; bases unmatched to any gene: 9. Germline V CDR1 and CDR2: SQVTM, ANQGSEA. The CDR3 protein is CSVEVGLADSWTQYF. The CDR3 DNA reads as TGCAGCGTTGAAGTCGGACTAGCGGATTCGTGGACCCAGTACTTC.

This clonotype came up a few times. The gene calls are TRBV25-1 and TRBJ2-2; no firm D call. Trimming removed 2 bases at V and 5 bases at J, with 12 bases between. CDR3 size: 15 residues. Germline V lookup: CDR1 MGHDK, CDR2 SYGVNS. CDR3 DNA: TGTGCCAGCAGTGAACCCACCCCCATAACCGGGGAGCTGTTTTTT. It is translated as CASSEPTPITGELFF. Supplemented by reference TRBV25-1 and TRBJ2-2, the full variable domain reads EADIYQTPRYLVIGTGKKITLECSQTMGHDKMYWYQQDPGMELHLIHYSYGVNSTEKGDLSSESTVSRIRTEHFPLTLESARPSHTSQYLCASSEPTPITGELFFGEGSRLTVL.

The chain employs TRBV20-1 and TRBJ2-3; weak D call: TRBD2 (5 bases). Trimming left V 7 bases short and J 0 bases short, with 8 bases between. CDR1 and CDR2 from the germline V gene are DFQATT and SNEGSKA (reference sequence). This CDR3 is 12 amino acids long. The CDR3 region has the DNA TGCAGTGGAGCGGCTAGCACAGATACGCAGTATTTT. It is translated as CSGAASTDTQYF.

This clonotype was detected many times. The chain joins TRBV7-2 to TRBJ1-4; no clear D gene. Germline CDR1 is SGHTA and CDR2 is FQGNSA. This CDR3 is built from 14 residues. V gave up 2 bases and J gave up 7 bases, with 11 bases separating them. Here the CDR3 reads CASSLNTVGEKLFF. CDR3 in DNA: TGTGCCAGCAGCTTAAACACCGTCGGTGAAAAACTGTTTTTT.

Ten or more counts support this clonotype. The V gene is TRBV9, the J gene TRBJ2-1, with 9 positions matching TRBD2. The V segment lost 2 bases and the J segment 4 bases; nucleotides outside the gene matches: 7. Per germline, CDR1 SGDLS and CDR2 YYNGEE. CDR3 length: 16 amino acids. As DNA, the CDR3 is TGTGCCAGCAGCGTTTTAGCGGGAGAGGCGTACAATGAGCAGTTCTTC. Its translation: CASSVLAGEAYNEQFF.